This T cell receptor beta chain was captured in a study of shared clonotypes between healthy human individuals. Sequenced by immunoSEQ multiplex PCR; TCRdb stores in-frame clones only, minus some. Of 2.3 million or so clones listed, just over 90% were seen once; the top ten hold 0.3% to 0.4%. V was shortened by 4 bases and J by 4 bases, with 17 bases between the two germline ends. The CDR3 sequence is 16 residues long. Germline V lookup: CDR1 SGHAT, CDR2 FQDESV (reference sequence). The sample taken for sequencing was naive CD4+ T cells from PBMCs. The subset is: CD45RA+ positively selected. The TCR comes from a man between 18 and 29 years old in good health. Some clones in this sample may be carry-over from other donors' samples. The rearrangement joins TRBV11-1 to TRBJ2-1; D is perhaps TRBD2 (6 bases). In DNA, the CDR3 is TGTGCCAGCAGCTCCCCCGGGGGTCTATCGTACAATGAGCAGTTCTTC. Translating it yields CASSSPGGLSYNEQFF.